Below are 19 T cell receptor beta chains sequenced from a single sample in a study of T cells in Graves' hyperthyroidism and ophthalmopathy. Amplified TCR beta CDR3 regions derived from RNA transcripts. The HTBI primer set drove a first-round RT-PCR of the TCR CDR3. TCRdb reanalysed the multiplex PCR reads using MiXCR and keeps one entry per CDR3 protein. The sample lists around 240,000 distinct CDR3 sequences; 14% to 15% were seen once. Input material: blood. The receptors stem from a woman in her thirties or forties with Graves' hyperthyroidism that later progressed to Graves' ophthalmopathy.

This rearrangement joins TRBV14 to TRBJ2-7, with D perhaps TRBD2 (6 bases). V was trimmed by 4 bases and J by 0 bases, leaving 13 bases between them. This CDR3 spans 15 amino acids. The germline CDR1 and CDR2 sequences are SGHDN and FVKESK. CDR3 loop: CASSLISGPSYEQYF. Here the CDR3 DNA reads TGTGCCAGCAGCCTTATTAGCGGTCCCTCCTACGAGCAGTACTTC.

This clonotype has a count of ten or more. V gene TRBV5-1 combines with J gene TRBJ2-3; perhaps TRBD2 as D (5 bases). V was shortened by 7 bases and J by 2 bases, with 23 bases between the two germline ends. The CDR3 has 17 amino acids. Germline CDR1 and CDR2: SGHRS and YFSETQ. The CDR3 sequence: CASSRAARTFPTDTQYF. CDR3 DNA: TGCGCCAGCTCGAGAGCGGCCCGAACCTTCCCCACAGATACGCAGTATTTT.

This clonotype was counted at least ten times. This rearrangement joins TRBV3-1 to TRBJ1-1; D is ambiguous. V gave up 4 bases and J gave up 5 bases, with 17 bases separating them. CDR1 is LGHDT, CDR2 YNNKEL, per germline (reference sequence). This CDR3 region has 15 residues. Here the CDR3 DNA reads TGTGCCAGCAGCCCCACCCCGGCAGGTATGACTGAAGCTTTCTTT. Protein product: CASSPTPAGMTEAFF.

V is TRBV28 and J is TRBJ1-2; 8 bases are a match to TRBD1. Germline CDR1 reads MDHEN; CDR2 reads SYDVKM. V lost 2 bases and J lost 4; bases outside the gene matches: 6. This CDR3 comprises 15 residues. Here the CDR3 reads CASSLNNRGSYGYTF. The CDR3 DNA is TGTGCCAGCAGTTTAAATAACAGGGGGTCCTATGGCTACACCTTC.

This clonotype was detected only a few times. Possible read error: a much larger clone is one base away. The rearrangement uses TRBV5-1 and TRBJ2-7; a possible D gene is TRBD2 (5 bases). The CDR3 extends over 15 amino acids. Per germline, CDR1 SGHRS and CDR2 YFSETQ. The CDR3 reads CASSLEPDYPYGQYF. CDR3 DNA sequence: TGCGCCAGCAGCTTGGAGCCAGACTATCCCTACGGGCAGTACTTC.

This clonotype has only a few counts. The chain joins TRBV4-1 to TRBJ2-6; D may match TRBD1 or TRBD2 (5 bases each). V lost 3 bases, J lost 0 bases, and 12 bases lay in between. The CDR3 spans 17 residues. Germline assignment: CDR1 MGHRA and CDR2 YSYEKL. This chain's CDR3 is CASSQNEGRSGANVLTF. CDR3 nucleotides: TGCGCCAGCAGCCAGAATGAGGGGCGCTCTGGGGCCAACGTCCTGACTTTC.

Of note for this clonotype: Possible read error: a much larger clone is one base away. The chain employs TRBV7-9 and TRBJ1-1; 8 positions match TRBD1. Germline-derived CDR1 and CDR2 are SEHNR and FQNEAQ (reference sequence). The CDR3 is 15 residues long. The CDR3 region is CSSSAIGTGRIEAFF. In DNA, the CDR3 is TGTTCCAGCAGTGCGATAGGGACAGGTAGAATTGAAGCTTTCTTT.

This clonotype was recorded at least ten times. V and J are TRBV27 and TRBJ2-7, with TRBD1 matching 8 bases. Trimming cost V 6 bases and J 3 bases; bases outside gene matches: 7. The length of the CDR3 is 14 residues. Germline lookup yields CDR1 MNHEY and CDR2 SMNVEV (reference sequence). CDR3 sequence: CASSNSQGGYEQYF. CDR3 in DNA: TGTGCCAGCAGCAACTCACAGGGGGGCTACGAGCAGTACTTC.

This clonotype occurred many times. The V call is TRBV15, the J call TRBJ2-1; D is undetermined. V dropped 4 bases and J dropped 6 bases, with 7 bases sitting between them. This CDR3 spans 12 amino acids. The germline V gene has CDR1 LNHNV and CDR2 YYDKDF (reference sequence). Written as DNA, the CDR3 is TGTGCCACCAGCATGGGAATCAATGAGCAGTTCTTC. This codes for CATSMGINEQFF.

The rearrangement uses TRBV28 and TRBJ2-1; D is ambiguous. The V end lost 3 bases, the J end lost 10 bases, and 16 bases lay between the germline ends. Germline CDR1 reads MDHEN; CDR2 reads SYDVKM. The CDR3 is 14 residues long. The CDR3, as DNA: TGTGCCAGCAGTTTGTACAGCCTCACCGGGGAGCAGTTCTTC. The encoded protein is CASSLYSLTGEQFF.

This clonotype was counted ten times or more. The CDR3 DNA sequence: TGTGCCAGCAGCTTCCCATGGCTTGAAGCTTTCTTT. It translates to CASSFPWLEAFF. This chain uses TRBV7-2 with TRBJ1-1; D is ambiguous. CDR1 and CDR2 (germline): SGHTA, FQGNSA. Trimming cost V 3 bases and J 7 bases, with 9 bases left between them. This CDR3 is 12 amino acids long.

This clonotype has at least ten counts. The chain carries TRBV4-1 and TRBJ2-1; 7 positions agree with TRBD1. CDR3 length: 15 residues. Germline V gives CDR1 MGHRA, CDR2 YSYEKL. V shed 1 base and J 1 base; nucleotides not matched to a gene: 1. The CDR3: CASSQAGQSYNEQFF. As DNA, the CDR3 is TGCGCCAGCAGCCAAGCGGGACAGTCCTACAATGAGCAGTTCTTC.

This clonotype was recorded many times. CDR3 sequence: CSVDGGRRVSEQFF. The CDR3 DNA is TGCAGCGTTGATGGCGGGAGGAGGGTGAGTGAGCAGTTCTTC. The V call is TRBV29-1, the J call TRBJ2-1, with 8 bases that match TRBD2. The ends lost 3 bases at V and 9 bases at J; junction bases unmatched: 10. This CDR3 contains 14 residues. Per the germline V gene, CDR1 is SQVTM and CDR2 is ANQGSEA.

This clonotype occurred many times. The V and J genes are TRBV2 and TRBJ1-5, with D unclear. V dropped 6 bases and J dropped 5 bases, with 11 bases sitting between them. CDR1 is SNHLY, CDR2 FYNNEI, per germline. The CDR3 has 13 amino acids. CDR3 residues: CASSFGRDQPQHF. The CDR3 DNA follows: TGTGCCAGCAGCTTCGGACGTGATCAGCCCCAGCATTTT.

With respect to this clonotype: This may stem from a read error, because a much larger clone lies one nucleotide away. This is likely a read error, given that the CDR3 carries no conserved phenylalanine or tryptophan at its end. The genes are TRBV9 and TRBJ1-3; no definite D call. The CDR3 runs 14 residues. V gave up 0 bases and J gave up 4 bases, with 8 bases separating them. Germline V gene lookup returns CDR1 SGDLS and CDR2 YYNGEE. DNA of the CDR3: TGTGCCAGCAGCGTAGGCAGTGGGGGAAACACCATATATGTT. It is translated as CASSVGSGGNTIYV.

This rearrangement joins TRBV11-2 to TRBJ2-1; no clear D. The V gene lost 0 bases and the J gene lost 8 bases, with 14 bases spanning the gap. This CDR3 is 15 amino acids long. CDR1 and CDR2 (germline): SGHAT, FQNNGV. The CDR3 loop reads CASSLEQIGFHEQFF. The DNA of the CDR3 is TGTGCCAGCAGCTTAGAACAGATTGGGTTTCATGAGCAGTTCTTC. The whole variable domain, filled in from reference TRBV11-2 and TRBJ2-1, reads EAGVAQSPRYKIIEKRQSVAFWCNPISGHATLYWYQQILGQGPKLLIQFQNNGVVDDSQLPKDRFSAERLKGVDSTLKIQPAKLEDSAVYLCASSLEQIGFHEQFFGPGTRLTVL.

This clonotype occurred many times. The chain carries TRBV4-1 and TRBJ1-4; 9 bases are a match to TRBD1. V was clipped by 4 bases and J by 5 bases; unmatched bases: 5. The CDR3 totals 15 residues. CDR1 is MGHRA and CDR2 is YSYEKL in the germline V gene. The CDR3 region has the DNA TGCGCCAGCAGCCTCATCGGGACAGGGAATGAAAAACTGTTTTTT. As protein: CASSLIGTGNEKLFF.

This clonotype was seen more than once but under ten times. The V and J genes are TRBV6-4 and TRBJ2-1; TRBD2 aligns across 10 bases. The CDR3 runs 15 residues. The germline gives CDR1 MRHNA, CDR2 SNTAGT. V shed 3 bases and J 4 bases; nucleotides not matched to a gene: 3. CDR3 DNA: TGTGCCAGCAGTGAAGAGACTAGCGGGTACAATGAGCAGTTCTTC. This encodes CASSEETSGYNEQFF.

This clonotype was picked up many times. The chain carries TRBV20-1 and TRBJ1-5; D might be TRBD1 (5 bases). CDR3 length equals 17 residues. V was trimmed by 0 bases and J by 0 bases, leaving 15 bases between them. Germline lookup yields CDR1 DFQATT and CDR2 SNEGSKA (reference sequence). The CDR3 DNA sequence: TGCAGTGCTAGAGATAAAACTGGGGCTAATAGCAATCAGCCCCAGCATTTT. This encodes CSARDKTGANSNQPQHF.